In its sample, the clone carrying this T cell receptor (beta chain) was seen a few times. Its target is unknown. A read error is possible here, since a much larger clone lies one base away. Germline V gene lookup returns CDR1 DFQATT and CDR2 SNEGSKA (reference sequence). The V end lost 5 bases, the J end lost 4 bases, and 19 bases lay between the germline ends. This CDR3 spans 15 amino acids. The record originates from a study of blood T cells in healthy people across ages. Study conclusions and caveats: The study found more naive CD4+ cells and higher diversity in long-lived than aged donors. Per million T cells, the diversity of TCR beta decreased roughly linearly as age advanced.

Next came a second PCR, run for about 7 to 12 cycles, which used a sample-barcoded 5' primer along with a J-beta primer mix. TCRdb reprocessed the 5' RACE reads via MiXCR and lists one record per CDR3 protein. In the table there are some 790,000 distinct CDR3 sequences, 25% to 35% of which are singletons. The source material was blood. The J gene is TRBJ2-3, the V gene TRBV20-1; D may be TRBD2 (5 bases). The receptor was derived from a woman of 80 years or more in good health. The CDR3 protein is CSADPRRVGADTQYF. CDR3 DNA sequence: TGCAGTGCTGACCCGAGGCGGGTTGGGGCAGATACGCAGTATTTT.